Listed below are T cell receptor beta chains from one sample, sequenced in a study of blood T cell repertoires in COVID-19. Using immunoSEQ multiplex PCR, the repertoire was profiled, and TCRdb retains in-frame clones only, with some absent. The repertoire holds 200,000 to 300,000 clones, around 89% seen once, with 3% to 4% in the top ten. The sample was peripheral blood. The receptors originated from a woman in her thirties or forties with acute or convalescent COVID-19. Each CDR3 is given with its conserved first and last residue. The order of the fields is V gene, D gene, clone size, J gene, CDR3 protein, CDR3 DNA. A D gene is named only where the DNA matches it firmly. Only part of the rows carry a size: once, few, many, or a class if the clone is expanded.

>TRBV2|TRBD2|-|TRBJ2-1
CASRPGGFEQFF
TGTGCCAGCAGACCGGGGGGGTTTGAGCAGTTCTTC
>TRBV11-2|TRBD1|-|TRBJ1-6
CASSGTGHLYNSPLHF
TGTGCCAGCAGCGGGACAGGACACCTCTATAATTCACCCCTCCACTTT
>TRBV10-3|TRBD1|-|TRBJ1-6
CAISSAKTGNNSPLHF
TGTGCCATCAGTTCAGCGAAGACAGGGAATAATTCACCCCTCCACTTT
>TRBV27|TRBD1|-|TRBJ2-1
CASSLSFGDRVLNEQFF
TGTGCCAGCAGTTTATCGTTCGGGGACAGGGTATTAAATGAGCAGTTCTTC
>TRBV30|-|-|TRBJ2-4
CACYSGTLGKNIQYF
TGTGCCTGTTACTCGGGAACCTTGGGCAAAAACATTCAGTACTTC
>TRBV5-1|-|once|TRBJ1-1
CASSPGSNTEAFF
TGCGCCAGCAGCCCAGGATCGAACACTGAAGCTTTCTTT
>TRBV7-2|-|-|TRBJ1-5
CASSFDSSNQPQHF
TGTGCCAGCAGCTTCGACAGTAGCAATCAGCCCCAGCATTTT
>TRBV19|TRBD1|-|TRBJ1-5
CASTVLDRVDQPQHF
TGTGCCAGTACCGTACTCGACAGGGTAGATCAGCCCCAGCATTTT
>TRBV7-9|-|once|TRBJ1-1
CASSLGTTTEAFF
TGTGCCAGCAGCTTAGGGACTACCACTGAAGCTTTCTTT
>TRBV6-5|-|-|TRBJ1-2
CASSPGGSQYGYTF
TGTGCCAGCAGTCCTGGGGGCTCGCAATATGGCTACACCTTC
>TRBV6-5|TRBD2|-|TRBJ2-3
CASSPGLAGVDTQYF
TGTGCCAGCAGTCCGGGACTAGCGGGTGTCGATACGCAGTATTTT
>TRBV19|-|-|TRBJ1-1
CASAKQGFGTEAFF
TGTGCCAGTGCCAAACAGGGTTTTGGCACTGAAGCTTTCTTT
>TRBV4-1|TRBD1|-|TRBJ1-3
CASSQDTGAGDTIYF
TGCGCCAGCAGCCAAGATACAGGGGCCGGCGACACCATATATTTT
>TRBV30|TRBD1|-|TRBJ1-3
CAWRGQGYGNTIYF
TGTGCCTGGAGGGGACAGGGTTACGGAAACACCATATATTTT
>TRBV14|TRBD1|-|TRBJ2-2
CASSQVRDRGLSTGELFF
TGTGCCAGCAGCCAAGTCAGGGACAGGGGGCTTTCCACCGGGGAGCTGTTTTTT
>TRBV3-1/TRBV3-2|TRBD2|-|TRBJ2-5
CASSQGVAGGLETQYF
TGTGCCAGCAGCCAAGGGGTAGCGGGGGGGCTAGAGACCCAGTACTTC
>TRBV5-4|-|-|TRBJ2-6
CASSLAWGEGANVLTF
TGTGCCAGCAGCTTGGCCTGGGGGGAAGGGGCCAACGTCCTGACTTTC